This T cell receptor (beta chain) derives from a study of blood T cell repertoires in COVID-19. The wider study: COVID-19 samples collected from the United States, Italy and Spain covered acute and convalescent phases. Nucleic acid was either cDNA or gDNA, and it came from T cells, B-cell-depleted T cells, or PBMCs.

Authors' methods: Amplification from reference gene primers served as the basis for estimated nucleated cell counts. Using immunoSEQ multiplex PCR, the repertoire was profiled, and TCRdb retains in-frame clones only, with some absent. The V and J calls and clone size were taken over from that table, and D and trimming were inferred from the DNA. Here the sample spans around 170,000 clones, around four fifths being singletons. V was cut by 4 bases and J by 4 bases, with 5 bases left in between. There are 12 residues in the CDR3. The germline gives CDR1 MNHEY, CDR2 SVGAGI. This chain uses TRBV6-5 with TRBJ1-3; no definite D call. The sequencing input was peripheral blood. This sequence was found in a man aged 25-45 years with active or convalescent COVID-19. This CDR3 reads CASSSGGNTIYF. The DNA for the CDR3 is TGTGCCAGCAGTTCGGGGGGAAACACCATATATTTT.